These 19 T cell receptor beta chains originate from one sample sequenced in a study of blood T cell repertoires in COVID-19. Assay: immunoSEQ multiplex PCR; the TCRdb copy retains only in-frame clones and omits some. Counted here are around 170,000 clones, about 81% occurring once; the ten biggest clones make up approximately 10%. The sequenced sample was peripheral blood. These receptors all come from an elderly woman with COVID-19, enrolled during active disease.

This chain uses TRBV30 with TRBJ1-4; 12 nucleotides line up with TRBD1. Germline CDR1 reads GTSNPN; CDR2 reads SVGIG (reference sequence). The CDR3 contains 15 residues. The J segment lost 8 bases and the V segment lost 2 bases, leaving 6 bases of the junction unmatched. The CDR3 reads CAWSPTGTGGEKLFF. Written as DNA, the CDR3 is TGTGCCTGGAGTCCGACCGGGACAGGGGGCGAAAAACTGTTTTTT.

Comment on this clone: One end of the junction does not line up with germline, which may come from a read error. This chain connects TRBV3-1 (or the pseudogene TRBV3-2) to TRBJ2-7; tentative D call: TRBD2 (7 bases). This CDR3 has 13 residues. CDR1 is LGHDT and CDR2 is YNNKEL in the germline V gene (reference sequence). In DNA form, the CDR3 reads TGTGCCAGCAGCCAAGAGGGGCGGGGGCCCTTCGACTTC. Residues: CASSQEGRGPFDF.

CDR3 residues: CASSFRSGEGSPLHF. In nucleotides, the CDR3 is TGCGCCAGCAGCTTCCGCTCAGGGGAGGGCTCACCCCTCCACTTT. The V gene is TRBV5-1, the J gene TRBJ1-6; possible D gene TRBD1, 6 bases. The V gene lost 2 bases and the J gene lost 10 bases, with 16 bases spanning the gap. The CDR3 runs 15 residues. Per germline, CDR1 SGHRS and CDR2 YFSETQ.

The rearrangement uses TRBV7-9 and TRBJ1-2; the D gene is possibly TRBD1 (5 bases). The V end was cut by 5 bases, the J end by 3 bases, with 10 bases between. The CDR3 runs to 13 residues. Germline assignment: CDR1 SEHNR and CDR2 FQNEAQ (reference sequence). The CDR3 protein is CASSHQGYYGYTF. The CDR3 DNA reads as TGTGCCAGCAGCCATCAGGGCTACTATGGCTACACCTTC. The full variable domain, rest sourced from reference TRBV7-9 and TRBJ1-2, is DTGVSQNPRHKITKRGQNVTFRCDPISEHNRLYWYRQTLGQGPEFLTYFQNEAQLEKSRLLSDRFSAERPKGSFSTLEIQRTEQGDSAMYLCASSHQGYYGYTFGSGTRLTVV.

The chain uses TRBV27 and TRBJ2-1; 8 bases fit TRBD2. This CDR3 region has 14 residues. Germline CDR1 is MNHEY and CDR2 is SMNVEV (reference sequence). The V gene end was trimmed by 5 bases and the J gene end by 12 bases; junction bases not matched to a gene: 12. The CDR3 nucleotides are TGTGCCAGCAGTCCTGCCGGGGGGGTAGTTCGGCAGTTCTTC. It encodes CASSPAGGVVRQFF.

This clone was counted between two and nine times. The J gene is TRBJ1-1, the V gene TRBV30; D is unresolved. The V gene's germline CDR1 is GTSNPN and CDR2 SVGIG (reference sequence). This CDR3 comprises 13 residues. Trimming removed 0 bases from V and 0 bases from J, with 5 bases in between. The CDR3 region has the DNA TGTGCCTGGAGTGTTAATATGAACACTGAAGCTTTCTTT. Its translation: CAWSVNMNTEAFF.

The chain joins TRBV19 to TRBJ1-6; D is unclear. Per germline, CDR1 LNHDA and CDR2 SQIVND (reference sequence). The CDR3 runs 13 residues. Trimming pared 4 bases from V and 5 bases from J, leaving 6 bases between. This chain's CDR3 is CASSRADNSPLHF. In nucleotides, the CDR3 is TGTGCCAGTAGTAGGGCCGATAATTCACCCCTCCACTTT.

The chain couples TRBV28 to TRBJ2-7, with D perhaps TRBD2 (7 bases). The CDR3 has 13 residues. V was trimmed by 3 bases and J by 6 bases, leaving 12 bases between them. CDR1 and CDR2 from the germline V gene are MDHEN and SYDVKM. The CDR3 DNA reads as TGTGCCAGCAGTTTTAGAGGGGGGGCCGAGCAGTACTTC. Its protein is CASSFRGGAEQYF.

The chain carries TRBV10-3 and TRBJ1-1, with TRBD1 as a possible D gene (5 bases). CDR1 is ENHRY and CDR2 is SYGVKD in the germline V gene. V lost 0 bases and J lost 11, with 7 bases in between. The CDR3 totals 11 residues. The CDR3, as DNA: TGTGCCATCAGTGAGTCAGGGGCGGCTTTCTTT. Translating it yields CAISESGAAFF.

This rearrangement joins TRBV19 to TRBJ2-5, with 9 bases matching TRBD1. The germline gives CDR1 LNHDA, CDR2 SQIVND (reference sequence). V lost 6 bases, J lost 5 bases, and 7 bases stayed unmatched. The CDR3 loop spans 14 amino acids. The CDR3 region is CASSKTGGKETQYF. The CDR3 DNA sequence: TGTGCCAGTAGCAAGACAGGGGGGAAGGAGACCCAGTACTTC. Complete variable domain (other parts from reference TRBV19 and TRBJ2-5): DGGITQSPKYLFRKEGQNVTLSCEQNLNHDAMYWYRQDPGQGLRLIYYSQIVNDFQKGDIAEGYSVSREKKESFPLTVTSAQKNPTAFYLCASSKTGGKETQYFGPGTRLLVL.

The genes are TRBV24-1 and TRBJ2-5; 10 bases match TRBD1. Germline-derived CDR1 and CDR2 are KGHDR and SFDVKD. The CDR3 covers 17 residues. J lost 5 bases, V lost 3 bases, and 11 bases had no gene match. The CDR3 DNA follows: TGTGCCACCAGTGATCTGACAGGGGGCGGGGGGCGCGAGACCCAGTACTTC. Translated, it gives CATSDLTGGGGRETQYF.

This clone was counted once. The chain recombines TRBV28 with TRBJ2-7, with unresolved D. The CDR3 sequence is 16 residues long. CDR1 MDHEN and CDR2 SYDVKM come from the germline V gene. V was trimmed by 6 bases and J by 2 bases, leaving 20 bases between them. The CDR3 region is CASSPWSSGATYEQYF. The CDR3 bases are TGTGCCAGCAGCCCCTGGTCATCGGGTGCTACCTACGAGCAGTACTTC.

The chain couples TRBV27 to TRBJ1-1, with a weak D call TRBD1 (6 bases). Germline V gene sequence: CDR1 MNHEY, CDR2 SMNVEV (reference sequence). The CDR3 extends over 12 amino acids. Trimming stripped 8 bases from V and 1 base from J, with 8 bases between. CDR3 residues: CASGTRNTEAFF. The CDR3 bases are TGTGCCAGCGGGACACGGAACACTGAAGCTTTCTTT.

The V call is TRBV12-3 or TRBV12-4, the J call TRBJ2-2; D may be TRBD1 (5 bases). V lost 2 bases and J 7 bases, leaving 5 bases between the germline ends. The CDR3 is 12 residues long. The CDR3 sequence: CASSLRGGELFF. The CDR3 DNA reads as TGTGCCAGCAGTTTAAGGGGCGGGGAGCTGTTTTTT.

This sequence joins TRBV5-4 and TRBJ2-2; no clear D. The CDR3 totals 14 residues. CDR1 and CDR2 (germline): SGHNT, YYREEE (reference sequence). Trimming shortened V by 2 bases and J by 3 bases, and 8 bases separated the two germline ends. The CDR3 sequence: CASSFKRDTGELFF. In DNA, the CDR3 is TGTGCCAGCAGCTTTAAAAGAGACACCGGGGAGCTGTTTTTT.

J is TRBJ1-4 and V is TRBV29-1; the D is unclear. The germline gives CDR1 SQVTM, CDR2 ANQGSEA. V lost 1 base and J 3 bases, leaving 6 bases between the germline ends. CDR3 length: 13 residues. The CDR3 region has the DNA TGCAGCGTTGAAGCCGTCGCTAATGAAAAACTGTTTTTT. It codes for CSVEAVANEKLFF.

The V and J genes are TRBV19 and TRBJ2-6; no reliable D call. Trimming took off 6 bases at V and 4 bases at J, with 16 bases between the two ends. CDR3 length: 16 amino acids. Looked up from germline, CDR1 is LNHDA and CDR2 is SQIVND (reference sequence). DNA for the CDR3: TGTGCCAGTAGCCATACGAGCCCGCCGGGGGCCAACGTCCTGACTTTC. It specifies CASSHTSPPGANVLTF.

This chain connects TRBV3-1 (or the pseudogene TRBV3-2) to TRBJ1-1, with D possibly TRBD1 on 5 matching bases. Germline values: CDR1 LGHDT, CDR2 YNNKEL (reference sequence). V lost 3 bases, J lost 10 bases, and 15 bases lay in between. The CDR3 totals 13 residues. DNA of the CDR3: TGTGCCAGCAGCCAGCGGGGGATGGAGGTAGCTTTCTTT. Its protein is CASSQRGMEVAFF.

V is TRBV9 and J is TRBJ1-4; TRBD1 agrees at 7 bases. CDR1 is SGDLS and CDR2 is YYNGEE in the germline V gene. This CDR3 comprises 15 residues. V lost 3 bases, J lost 3 bases, and 5 bases stayed unmatched. DNA of the CDR3: TGTGCCAGCAGCGCCGGACAGGCCTCTAATGAAAAACTGTTTTTT. This encodes CASSAGQASNEKLFF.